Sequencing of this T cell receptor (beta chain) was carried out in a study of T cell changes during pregnancy in multiple sclerosis. V gave up 2 bases and J gave up 7 bases; unmatched junction bases: 11. Germline assignment: CDR1 SGHRS and CDR2 YFSETQ. This CDR3 spans 16 amino acids. TCRdb's copy holds only in-frame clones and misses some; the assay was immunoSEQ multiplex PCR. The sample lists around 50,000 clones; 93% were seen once. The sequenced sample was CD8+ T cells from peripheral blood mononuclear cells, obtained in the second trimester of pregnancy. This sequence originates from a female donor with multiple sclerosis, enrolled in a pregnancy study. V usage is TRBV5-1 and J usage is TRBJ2-1, with 8 nucleotides matching TRBD1. The CDR3 here is CASSFSDRAEVNEQFF. CDR3 bases: TGCGCCAGCAGCTTTTCGGACAGGGCTGAGGTAAATGAGCAGTTCTTC.